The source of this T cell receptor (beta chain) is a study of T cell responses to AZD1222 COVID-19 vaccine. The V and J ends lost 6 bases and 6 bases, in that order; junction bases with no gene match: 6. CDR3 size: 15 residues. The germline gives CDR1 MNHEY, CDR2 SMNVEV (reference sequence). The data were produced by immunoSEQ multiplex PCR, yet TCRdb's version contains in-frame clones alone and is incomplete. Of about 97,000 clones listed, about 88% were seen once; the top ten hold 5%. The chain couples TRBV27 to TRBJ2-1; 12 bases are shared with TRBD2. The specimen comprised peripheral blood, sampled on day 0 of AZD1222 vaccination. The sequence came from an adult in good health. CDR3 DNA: TGTGCCAGCAGCCCTACTAGCGGGAGGTCCAATGAGCAGTTCTTC. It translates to CASSPTSGRSNEQFF.